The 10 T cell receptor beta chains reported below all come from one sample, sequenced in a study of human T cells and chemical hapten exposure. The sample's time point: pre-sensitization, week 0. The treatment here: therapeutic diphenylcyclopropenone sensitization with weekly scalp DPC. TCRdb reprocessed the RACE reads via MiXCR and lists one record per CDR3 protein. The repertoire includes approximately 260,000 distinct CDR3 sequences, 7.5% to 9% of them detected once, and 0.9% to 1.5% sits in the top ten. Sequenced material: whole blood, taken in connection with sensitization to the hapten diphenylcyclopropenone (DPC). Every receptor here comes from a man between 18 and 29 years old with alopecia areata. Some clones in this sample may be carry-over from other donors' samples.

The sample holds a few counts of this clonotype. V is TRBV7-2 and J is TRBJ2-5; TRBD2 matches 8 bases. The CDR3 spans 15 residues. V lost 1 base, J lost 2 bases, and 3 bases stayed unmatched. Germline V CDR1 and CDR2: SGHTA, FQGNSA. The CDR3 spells CASSLVAGTQETQYF. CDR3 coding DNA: TGTGCCAGCAGCTTAGTAGCGGGAACACAAGAGACCCAGTACTTC.

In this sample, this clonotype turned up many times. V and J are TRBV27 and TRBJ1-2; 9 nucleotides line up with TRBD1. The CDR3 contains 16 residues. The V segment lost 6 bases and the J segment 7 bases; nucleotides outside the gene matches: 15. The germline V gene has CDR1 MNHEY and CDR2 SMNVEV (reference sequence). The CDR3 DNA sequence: TGTGCCAGCAGACCCTCTCCGGGGGACAGGGTAGGTGGCTACACCTTC. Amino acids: CASRPSPGDRVGGYTF.

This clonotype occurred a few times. The CDR3 sequence: CASSLRGDHEQFF. The CDR3 DNA sequence: TGTGCCAGCTCACTACGTGGGGATCATGAGCAGTTCTTC. The rearrangement uses TRBV18 and TRBJ2-1; D uncertain. V was shortened by 4 bases and J by 8 bases, with 12 bases between the two germline ends. Per the germline V gene, CDR1 is KGHSH and CDR2 is LQKENI. The CDR3 totals 13 residues.

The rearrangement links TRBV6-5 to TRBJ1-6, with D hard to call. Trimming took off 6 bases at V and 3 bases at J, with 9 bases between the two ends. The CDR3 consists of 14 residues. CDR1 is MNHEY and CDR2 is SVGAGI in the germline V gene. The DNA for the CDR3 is TGTGCCAGCAGGGCGACTAACTATAATTCACCCCTCCACTTT. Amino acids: CASRATNYNSPLHF.

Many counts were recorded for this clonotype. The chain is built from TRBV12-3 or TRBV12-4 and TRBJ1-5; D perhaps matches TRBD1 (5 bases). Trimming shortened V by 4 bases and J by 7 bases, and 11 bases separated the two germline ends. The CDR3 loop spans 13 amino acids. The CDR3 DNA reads TGTGCCAGCAGTTACAGGACTCAGCAGCCCCAGCATTTT. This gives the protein CASSYRTQQPQHF.

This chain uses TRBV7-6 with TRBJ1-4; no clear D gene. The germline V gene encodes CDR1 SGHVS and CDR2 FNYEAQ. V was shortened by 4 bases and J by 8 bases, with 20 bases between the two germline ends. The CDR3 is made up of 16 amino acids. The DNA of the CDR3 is TGTGCCAGCAGCTCCCCTTACAGCATCCTAGGGGAAAAACTGTTTTTT. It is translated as CASSSPYSILGEKLFF.

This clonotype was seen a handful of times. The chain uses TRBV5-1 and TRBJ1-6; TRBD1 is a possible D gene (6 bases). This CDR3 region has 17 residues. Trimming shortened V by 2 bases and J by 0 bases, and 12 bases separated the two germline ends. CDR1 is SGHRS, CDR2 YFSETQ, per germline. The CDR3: CASSFFQGSSYNSPLHF. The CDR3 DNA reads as TGCGCCAGCAGCTTCTTTCAGGGGAGCTCCTATAATTCACCCCTCCACTTT.

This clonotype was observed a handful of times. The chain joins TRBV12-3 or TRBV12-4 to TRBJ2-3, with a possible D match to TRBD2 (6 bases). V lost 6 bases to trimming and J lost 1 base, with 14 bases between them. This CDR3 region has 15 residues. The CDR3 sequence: CASSLGTGGTDTQYF. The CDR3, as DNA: TGTGCCAGCAGCCTGGGGACGGGAGGCACAGATACGCAGTATTTT.

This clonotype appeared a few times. The CDR3 sequence: CASIRTSGGQETQYF. The CDR3 bases are TGTGCCAGCATCCGGACTAGCGGGGGACAAGAGACCCAGTACTTC. The chain employs TRBV6-5 and TRBJ2-5, with 13 bases lining up with TRBD2. Germline V gene lookup returns CDR1 MNHEY and CDR2 SVGAGI. This CDR3 spans 15 amino acids. With V trimmed by 7 bases and J by 2 bases, 4 bases remained unmatched.

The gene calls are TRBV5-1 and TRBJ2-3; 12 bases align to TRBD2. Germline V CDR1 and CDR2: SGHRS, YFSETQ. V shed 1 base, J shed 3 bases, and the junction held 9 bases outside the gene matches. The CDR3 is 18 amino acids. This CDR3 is CASSLRTSGVVWTDTQYF. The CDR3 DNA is TGCGCCAGCAGCTTGAGGACTAGCGGGGTTGTTTGGACAGATACGCAGTATTTT. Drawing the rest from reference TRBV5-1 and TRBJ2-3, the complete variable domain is KAGVTQTPRYLIKTRGQQVTLSCSPISGHRSVSWYQQTPGQGLQFLFEYFSETQRNKGNFPGRFSGRQFSNSRSEMNVSTLELGDSALYLCASSLRTSGVVWTDTQYFGPGTRLTVL.